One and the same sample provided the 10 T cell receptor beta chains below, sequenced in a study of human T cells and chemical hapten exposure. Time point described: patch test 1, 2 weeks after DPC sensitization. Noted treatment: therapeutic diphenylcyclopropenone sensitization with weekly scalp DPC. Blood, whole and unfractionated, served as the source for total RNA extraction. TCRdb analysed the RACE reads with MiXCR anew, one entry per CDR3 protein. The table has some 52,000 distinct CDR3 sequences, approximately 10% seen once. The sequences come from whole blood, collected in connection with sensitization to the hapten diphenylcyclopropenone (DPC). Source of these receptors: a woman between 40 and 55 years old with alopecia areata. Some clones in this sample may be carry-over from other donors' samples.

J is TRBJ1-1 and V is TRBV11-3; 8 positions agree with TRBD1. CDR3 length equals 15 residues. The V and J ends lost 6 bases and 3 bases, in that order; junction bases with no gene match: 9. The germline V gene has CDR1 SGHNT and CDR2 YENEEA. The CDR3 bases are TGTGCCAGCAGGATACAGGGGGGGGTTCACACTGAAGCTTTCTTT. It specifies CASRIQGGVHTEAFF.

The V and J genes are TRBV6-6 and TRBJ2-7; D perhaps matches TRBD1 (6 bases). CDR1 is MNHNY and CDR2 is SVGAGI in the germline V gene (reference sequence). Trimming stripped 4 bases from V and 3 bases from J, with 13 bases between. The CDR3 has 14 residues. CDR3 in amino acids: CASSSAGALYEQYF. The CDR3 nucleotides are TGTGCCAGCAGTTCTGCAGGGGCCCTCTACGAGCAGTACTTC.

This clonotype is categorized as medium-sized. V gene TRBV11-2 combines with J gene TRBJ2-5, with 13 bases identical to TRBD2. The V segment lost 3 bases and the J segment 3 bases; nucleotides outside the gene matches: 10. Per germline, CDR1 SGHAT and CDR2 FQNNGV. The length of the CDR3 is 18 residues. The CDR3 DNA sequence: TGTGCCAGCAGCTTGGGACTAGCGGGGCAACGCAAGGAAGAGACCCAGTACTTC. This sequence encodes CASSLGLAGQRKEETQYF.

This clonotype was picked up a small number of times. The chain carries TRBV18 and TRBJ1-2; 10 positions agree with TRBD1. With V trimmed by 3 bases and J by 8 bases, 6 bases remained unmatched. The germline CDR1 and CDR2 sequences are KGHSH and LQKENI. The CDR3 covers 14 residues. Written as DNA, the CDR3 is TGTGCCAGCTCACCGAGACAGGGGGCTGGCGGCTACACCTTC. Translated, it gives CASSPRQGAGGYTF.

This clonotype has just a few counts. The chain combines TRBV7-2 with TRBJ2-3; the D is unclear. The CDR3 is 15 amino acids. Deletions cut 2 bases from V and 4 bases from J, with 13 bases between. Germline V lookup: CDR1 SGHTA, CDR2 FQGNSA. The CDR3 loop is CASSLLVGLADTQYF. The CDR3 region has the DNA TGTGCCAGCAGCTTATTGGTCGGGCTAGCAGATACGCAGTATTTT.

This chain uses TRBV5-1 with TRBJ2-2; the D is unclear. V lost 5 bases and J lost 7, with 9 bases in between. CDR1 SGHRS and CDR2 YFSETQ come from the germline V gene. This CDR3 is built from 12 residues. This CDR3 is CASRAGVGELFF. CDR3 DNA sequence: TGCGCCAGCAGGGCTGGCGTCGGGGAGCTGTTTTTT.

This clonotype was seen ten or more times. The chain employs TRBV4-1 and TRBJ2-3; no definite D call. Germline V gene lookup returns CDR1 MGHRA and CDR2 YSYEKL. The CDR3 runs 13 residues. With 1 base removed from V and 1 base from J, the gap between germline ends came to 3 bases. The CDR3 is CASSQVGTDTQYF. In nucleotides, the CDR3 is TGCGCCAGCAGCCAAGTAGGCACAGATACGCAGTATTTT.

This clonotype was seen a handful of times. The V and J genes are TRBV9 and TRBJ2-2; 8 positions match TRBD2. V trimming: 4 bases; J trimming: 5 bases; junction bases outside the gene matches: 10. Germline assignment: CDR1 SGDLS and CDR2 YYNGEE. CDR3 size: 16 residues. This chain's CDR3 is CASSPSGASGTGELFF. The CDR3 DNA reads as TGTGCCAGCAGCCCGTCGGGGGCTAGCGGGACCGGGGAGCTGTTTTTT.

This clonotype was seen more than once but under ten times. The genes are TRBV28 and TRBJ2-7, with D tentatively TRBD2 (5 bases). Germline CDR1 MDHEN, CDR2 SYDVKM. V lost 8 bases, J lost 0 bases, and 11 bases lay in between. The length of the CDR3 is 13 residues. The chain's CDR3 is CASQDSPSYEQYF. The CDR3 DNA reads TGTGCCAGCCAGGACTCTCCCTCCTACGAGCAGTACTTC. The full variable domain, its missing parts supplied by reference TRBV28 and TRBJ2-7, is DVKVTQSSRYLVKRTGEKVFLECVQDMDHENMFWYRQDPGLGLRLIYFSYDVKMKEKGDIPEGYSVSREKKERFSLILESASTNQTSMYLCASQDSPSYEQYFGPGTRLTVT.

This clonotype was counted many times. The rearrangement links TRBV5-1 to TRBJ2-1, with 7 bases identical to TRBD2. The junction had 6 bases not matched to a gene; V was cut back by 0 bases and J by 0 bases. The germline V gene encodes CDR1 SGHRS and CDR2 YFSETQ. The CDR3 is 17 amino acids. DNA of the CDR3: TGCGCCAGCAGCTTGGAGCGAGCGGGGAGCTCCTACAATGAGCAGTTCTTC. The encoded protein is CASSLERAGSSYNEQFF.